This is a list of T cell receptor beta chains from one sample in a study of blood T cell repertoires in COVID-19. TCRdb's table, derived via immunoSEQ multiplex PCR, lists solely in-frame clones and lacks some. The table has around 250,000 clones, 85% to 95% seen once. The sample consisted of PBMCs or T cells enriched from blood (not recorded which). The receptors were sampled from a man aged 35-49 years who had been exposed to COVID-19. CDR3s include the opening cysteine and the closing phenylalanine or tryptophan. D genes are given only for firm matches.

cdr3_aa: CASSYSSGAYNEQFF
v_call: TRBV7-2
j_call: TRBJ2-1
d_call: .

cdr3_aa: CASSYRDSYGYTF
v_call: TRBV6-6
j_call: TRBJ1-2
d_call: .

cdr3_aa: CASSLIAGVSYNEQFF
v_call: TRBV5-1
j_call: TRBJ2-1
d_call: TRBD2

cdr3_aa: CAIRDRDYTEAFF
v_call: TRBV10-3
j_call: TRBJ1-1
d_call: TRBD1

cdr3_aa: CASSFPSGLAYEQYF
v_call: TRBV7-4
j_call: TRBJ2-7
d_call: TRBD2

cdr3_aa: CASSPIVGQLGYTF
v_call: TRBV18
j_call: TRBJ1-2
d_call: .

cdr3_aa: CASTTSGSERNTIYF
v_call: TRBV19
j_call: TRBJ1-3
d_call: .

cdr3_aa: CASSPIPPSGSIYEQYF
v_call: TRBV18
j_call: TRBJ2-7
d_call: TRBD2

cdr3_aa: CASSPGLARGETQYF
v_call: TRBV27
j_call: TRBJ2-5
d_call: .

cdr3_aa: CAWSVLRGQETQYF
v_call: TRBV30
j_call: TRBJ2-5
d_call: .

cdr3_aa: CASSLEGAAGELFF
v_call: TRBV7-9
j_call: TRBJ2-2
d_call: .

cdr3_aa: CASSLRGALGRTNEKLFF
v_call: TRBV7-2
j_call: TRBJ1-4
d_call: .

cdr3_aa: CASSIAGQGDYEQYF
v_call: TRBV19
j_call: TRBJ2-7
d_call: TRBD1

cdr3_aa: CASSLTDTTTPLHF
v_call: TRBV5-5
j_call: TRBJ1-6
d_call: .

cdr3_aa: CASSSSGGRSYEQYF
v_call: TRBV28
j_call: TRBJ2-7
d_call: TRBD2

cdr3_aa: CASSLEAGDQETQYF
v_call: TRBV7-7
j_call: TRBJ2-5
d_call: TRBD2

cdr3_aa: CASSFGVGNTEAFF
v_call: TRBV5-6
j_call: TRBJ1-1
d_call: .

cdr3_aa: CASSAGGGTNEKLFF
v_call: TRBV9
j_call: TRBJ1-4
d_call: .

cdr3_aa: CASSPSGANTGELFF
v_call: TRBV9
j_call: TRBJ2-2
d_call: .

cdr3_aa: CATRGGSNYGYTF
v_call: TRBV24-1
j_call: TRBJ1-2
d_call: .

cdr3_aa: CASSWTGGNEQYF
v_call: TRBV27
j_call: TRBJ2-7
d_call: TRBD1

cdr3_aa: CASKGHSHTGELFF
v_call: TRBV28
j_call: TRBJ2-2
d_call: .

cdr3_aa: CASRLAGAGEQYF
v_call: TRBV2
j_call: TRBJ2-7
d_call: TRBD2

cdr3_aa: CASSQDRGQGWSQYF
v_call: TRBV4-3
j_call: TRBJ2-5
d_call: TRBD1

cdr3_aa: CASQLAGGTSSYEQYF
v_call: TRBV18
j_call: TRBJ2-7
d_call: TRBD2

cdr3_aa: CASSLSRSDTQYF
v_call: TRBV4-1
j_call: TRBJ2-3
d_call: .

cdr3_aa: CASSEYLGLGDTQYF
v_call: TRBV25-1
j_call: TRBJ2-3
d_call: .

cdr3_aa: CASSPPMGGVEQYF
v_call: TRBV18
j_call: TRBJ2-7
d_call: .

cdr3_aa: CASSQSRESNQPQHF
v_call: TRBV13
j_call: TRBJ1-5
d_call: .

cdr3_aa: CASGGGPRQRTDTQYF
v_call: TRBV7-9
j_call: TRBJ2-3
d_call: .